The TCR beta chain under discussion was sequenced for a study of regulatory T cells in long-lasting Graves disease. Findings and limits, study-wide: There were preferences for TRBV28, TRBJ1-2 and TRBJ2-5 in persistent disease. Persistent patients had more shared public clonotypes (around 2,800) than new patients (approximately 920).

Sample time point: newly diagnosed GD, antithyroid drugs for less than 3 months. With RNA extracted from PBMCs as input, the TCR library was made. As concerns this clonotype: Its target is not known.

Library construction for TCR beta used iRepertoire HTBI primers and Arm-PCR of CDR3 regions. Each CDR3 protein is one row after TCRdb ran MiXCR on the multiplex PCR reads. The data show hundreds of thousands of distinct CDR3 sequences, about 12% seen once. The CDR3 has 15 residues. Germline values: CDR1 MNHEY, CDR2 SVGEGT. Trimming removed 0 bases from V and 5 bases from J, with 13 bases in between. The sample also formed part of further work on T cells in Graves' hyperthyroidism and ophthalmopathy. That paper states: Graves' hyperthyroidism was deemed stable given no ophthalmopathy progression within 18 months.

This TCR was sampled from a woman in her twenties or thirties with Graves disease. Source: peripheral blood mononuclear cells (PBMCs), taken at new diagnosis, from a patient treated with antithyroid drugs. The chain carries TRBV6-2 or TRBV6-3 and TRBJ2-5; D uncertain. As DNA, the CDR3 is TGTGCCAGCAGTTACTCGGGGATCTCGTGGGAGACCCAGTACTTC. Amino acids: CASSYSGISWETQYF.